Each of the 31 T cell receptor beta chains below was sequenced from the same sample in a study of identical twins. TCRdb passed the 5' RACE reads through MiXCR, listing each CDR3 protein once. The table shows 400,000 to 500,000 distinct CDR3 sequences, with under 20% occurring only once. Material: naive T cells sorted from blood. The receptors were sampled from a man aged 50 to 60 in good health.

This clonotype was counted ten times or more. This sequence joins TRBV20-1 and TRBJ2-1, with 9 bases identical to TRBD2. This CDR3 has 14 amino acids. The germline V gene encodes CDR1 DFQATT and CDR2 SNEGSKA (reference sequence). V was clipped by 3 bases and J by 4 bases; unmatched bases: 4. In DNA form, the CDR3 reads TGCAGTGCTAGTCGGGCGGGGGGGTACAATGAGCAGTTCTTC. Its translation: CSASRAGGYNEQFF.

On this clonotype itself: It may be a read error: a sequence one base away is much more abundant. V and J are TRBV5-1 and TRBJ2-7; D is unclear. Germline V gene data show CDR1 as SGHRS and CDR2 as YFSETQ. The CDR3 extends over 15 amino acids. The chain's CDR3 is CACSLDSHSSYEQYF. The CDR3 DNA follows: TGCGCCTGCAGCTTGGATTCACACAGCTCCTACGAGCAGTACTTC.

In this sample, this clonotype turned up many times. This chain connects TRBV2 to TRBJ2-5; no definite D call. In germline, CDR1 is SNHLY, CDR2 FYNNEI. The CDR3 is 13 residues long. Between the trimmed V and J ends, which lost 7 bases and 4 bases, there was a span of 13 bases. CDR3 sequence (DNA): TGTGCCAGCATTGGCTTCCCACCAGAGACCCAGTACTTC. Translated, it gives CASIGFPPETQYF. Full variable domain (rest looked up from reference TRBV2 and TRBJ2-5): EPEVTQTPSHQVTQMGQEVILRCVPISNHLYFYWYRQILGQKVEFLVSFYNNEISEKSEIFDDQFSVERPDGSNFTLKIRSTKLEDSAMYFCASIGFPPETQYFGPGTRLLVL.

This clonotype was seen repeatedly, ten times or more. The chain recombines TRBV20-1 with TRBJ2-5; 9 positions agree with TRBD1. V gave up 1 base and J gave up 5 bases; unmatched junction bases: 5. From germline, CDR1 is DFQATT and CDR2 SNEGSKA (reference sequence). The CDR3 spans 14 residues. CDR3 coding DNA: TGCAGTGCTAGAGGAGGGACAGGGTGGGAGACCCAGTACTTC. Translating gives CSARGGTGWETQYF.

CDR3 DNA sequence: TGTGCCAGCAGTCTCCCGCGGGCCCGAGTCTACAATGAGCAGTTCTTC. It codes for CASSLPRARVYNEQFF. The chain is built from TRBV28 and TRBJ2-1, with D maybe TRBD2 (5 bases). V gave up 5 bases and J gave up 3 bases, with 17 bases separating them. This CDR3 spans 16 amino acids. The V gene's germline CDR1 is MDHEN and CDR2 SYDVKM. Complete variable domain (other parts from reference TRBV28 and TRBJ2-1): DVKVTQSSRYLVKRTGEKVFLECVQDMDHENMFWYRQDPGLGLRLIYFSYDVKMKEKGDIPEGYSVSREKKERFSLILESASTNQTSMYLCASSLPRARVYNEQFFGPGTRLTVL.

This chain uses TRBV15 with TRBJ1-5; TRBD1 aligns across 9 bases. CDR3 length: 15 amino acids. V shed 3 bases and J 6 bases; nucleotides not matched to a gene: 6. Germline V gene sequence: CDR1 LNHNV, CDR2 YYDKDF (reference sequence). CDR3 protein: CATSRIQGAAQPQHF. CDR3 nucleotide sequence: TGTGCCACCAGCAGGATACAGGGGGCGGCTCAGCCCCAGCATTTT.

This clonotype was seen repeatedly, ten times or more. The chain uses TRBV10-3 and TRBJ1-1; D unresolved. V was trimmed by 8 bases and J by 2 bases, leaving 12 bases between them. Germline V gene sequence: CDR1 ENHRY, CDR2 SYGVKD. The CDR3 totals 13 residues. The DNA of the CDR3 is TGTGCCATCGAGCGAGCCCCCAACACTGAAGCTTTCTTT. Its protein product is CAIERAPNTEAFF.

The rearrangement links TRBV9 to TRBJ2-1; 7 bases align to TRBD2. The length of the CDR3 is 14 residues. CDR1 is SGDLS and CDR2 is YYNGEE in the germline V gene. After removal of 4 bases from V and 9 bases from J, the junction contained 10 bases not matched to a gene. The CDR3 is CASSKTSPLGEQFF. CDR3 nucleotide sequence: TGTGCCAGCAGCAAGACTAGCCCGCTTGGTGAGCAGTTCTTC.

This clonotype has more than one count but fewer than ten. The rearrangement joins TRBV5-6 to TRBJ1-1, with 8 bases matching TRBD1. Trimming removed 4 bases from V and 0 bases from J; junction bases left unmatched: 5. Germline loops: CDR1 SGHDT, CDR2 YYEEEE. The CDR3 runs 15 residues. The CDR3 spells CASSGDRGLNTEAFF. CDR3 nucleotides: TGTGCCAGCAGCGGTGACAGGGGCCTGAACACTGAAGCTTTCTTT.

This clonotype has a handful of counts. This chain uses TRBV7-9 with TRBJ2-7; D possibly corresponds to TRBD2 (5 bases). The CDR3 loop spans 12 amino acids. V was shortened by 7 bases and J by 6 bases, with 13 bases between the two germline ends. Looked up from germline, CDR1 is SEHNR and CDR2 is FQNEAQ (reference sequence). The CDR3: CASTFTAGEQYF. CDR3 sequence (DNA): TGTGCCAGCACCTTCACGGCGGGCGAGCAGTACTTC.

Many counts were recorded for this clonotype. The chain carries TRBV5-1 and TRBJ2-5; TRBD1 aligns across 8 bases. There are 16 residues in the CDR3. V shed 0 bases, J shed 5 bases, and the junction held 9 bases outside the gene matches. Germline CDR1 and CDR2: SGHRS and YFSETQ. Here the CDR3 DNA reads TGCGCCAGCAGCTTGGCCCCTCAGGGGGCAAAGGAGACCCAGTACTTC. Amino acid sequence: CASSLAPQGAKETQYF.

This clonotype was detected many times. The chain combines TRBV11-2 with TRBJ2-5; TRBD2 aligns across 13 bases. The trim removed 2 bases at V and 2 bases at J, leaving 5 bases unmatched. Germline V gene lookup returns CDR1 SGHAT and CDR2 FQNNGV. This CDR3 spans 17 amino acids. The CDR3 reads CASSLIATSGGQETQYF. The CDR3 DNA follows: TGTGCCAGCAGCTTAATTGCGACTAGCGGGGGGCAAGAGACCCAGTACTTC.

The chain carries TRBV6-5 and TRBJ1-2; D perhaps matches TRBD1 (5 bases). V gave up 0 bases and J gave up 13 bases, with 15 bases separating them. CDR1 MNHEY and CDR2 SVGAGI come from the germline V gene. This CDR3 contains 13 residues. CDR3 protein: CASSYSTAGIGTF. The DNA for the CDR3 is TGTGCCAGCAGTTACTCGACCGCAGGGATTGGCACCTTC.

This clonotype was observed a single time. One junction end disagrees with the germline gene, perhaps due to a read error. The V gene is TRBV7-2, the J gene TRBJ2-3; D not certain. The CDR3 is 15 amino acids. The germline V gene encodes CDR1 SGHTA and CDR2 FQGNSA. CDR3 loop: CVSSSEITSTDTQYF. Written as DNA, the CDR3 is TGTGTCAGCAGCTCCGAGATTACTAGCACAGATACGCAGTATTTT.

In this sample, this clonotype turned up a few times. The rearrangement uses TRBV10-3 and TRBJ2-7, with 10 nucleotides matching TRBD2. CDR1 and CDR2 (germline): ENHRY, SYGVKD. CDR3 size: 14 residues. With V trimmed by 4 bases and J by 3 bases, 3 bases remained unmatched. CDR3 nucleotides: TGTGCCATCAGTGCGGCTAGCGGGAGCTACGAGCAGTACTTC. Its translation: CAISAASGSYEQYF.

The chain carries TRBV27 and TRBJ1-1; D may be TRBD1 (5 bases). CDR3 size: 18 residues. The germline CDR1 and CDR2 sequences are MNHEY and SMNVEV (reference sequence). V gave up 6 bases and J gave up 1 base, with 24 bases separating them. CDR3 amino acids: CASSLLSGSVWPNTEAFF. For the CDR3, the DNA is TGTGCCAGCAGCCTACTTTCAGGGAGTGTCTGGCCGAACACTGAAGCTTTCTTT.

In its sample, this clonotype was seen a few times. The rearrangement joins TRBV5-1 to TRBJ2-2; D is undetermined. CDR1 is SGHRS, CDR2 YFSETQ, per germline. The V gene lost 1 base and the J gene lost 6 bases, with 13 bases spanning the gap. This CDR3 comprises 15 residues. CDR3 loop: CASSLSGKSSGELFF. The CDR3 nucleotides read TGCGCCAGCAGCTTGTCCGGAAAATCGTCCGGGGAGCTGTTTTTT.

The table lists this clonotype with a few counts. The V gene is TRBV15, the J gene TRBJ1-1; D gene ambiguous. V gave up 5 bases and J gave up 0 bases, with 7 bases separating them. This CDR3 has 13 residues. Germline V gene sequence: CDR1 LNHNV, CDR2 YYDKDF (reference sequence). This CDR3 is CATSGRLNTEAFF. The DNA for the CDR3 is TGTGCCACCAGCGGGCGATTGAACACTGAAGCTTTCTTT.

The sample holds many counts of this clonotype. This chain connects TRBV5-5 to TRBJ2-1, with D perhaps being TRBD1 or TRBD2 (5 bases each). Trimming stripped 3 bases from V and 5 bases from J, with 15 bases between. This CDR3 spans 15 amino acids. CDR1 SGHKS and CDR2 YYEKEE come from the germline V gene (reference sequence). The CDR3 region is CASSWGRWENNEQFF. The DNA for the CDR3 is TGTGCCAGCAGCTGGGGACGGTGGGAAAACAATGAGCAGTTCTTC.

This clonotype appeared a few times. This rearrangement joins TRBV11-2 to TRBJ2-7; D gene uncertain. Germline CDR1 reads SGHAT; CDR2 reads FQNNGV. The V end was cut by 7 bases, the J end by 4 bases, with 17 bases between. The CDR3 runs to 14 residues. The CDR3: CASTLSRGRYEQYF. The CDR3 DNA reads as TGTGCCAGCACCCTTAGTCGTGGAAGGTACGAGCAGTACTTC.

This clonotype has only one observation. This chain connects TRBV28 to TRBJ2-3; the match to TRBD2 covers 8 bases. V shed 7 bases and J 2 bases; nucleotides not matched to a gene: 14. The CDR3 totals 17 residues. CDR1 MDHEN and CDR2 SYDVKM come from the germline V gene. CDR3 in DNA: TGTGCCAGCACTCCTCCTCCGGTAGCGGGGCTCACAGATACGCAGTATTTT. This encodes CASTPPPVAGLTDTQYF.

This clonotype was seen only a few times. This sequence joins TRBV20-1 and TRBJ2-7; D is unresolved. Per germline, CDR1 DFQATT and CDR2 SNEGSKA (reference sequence). Trimming took 5 bases from V and 3 from J, leaving 14 bases between them. The CDR3 has 13 residues. The CDR3 loop reads CSAPSRQDYEQYF. The CDR3 region has the DNA TGCAGTGCTCCGTCACGGCAGGACTACGAGCAGTACTTC.

The chain recombines TRBV2 with TRBJ2-7, with D possibly being TRBD2 (5 bases). The germline V and J ends were trimmed by 8 bases and 2 bases, with 16 bases remaining between them. This CDR3 has 14 amino acids. Germline loops: CDR1 SNHLY, CDR2 FYNNEI. The CDR3, as DNA: TGTGCCAGCGATGCTAGCTTTAAGACCTACGAGCAGTACTTC. This codes for CASDASFKTYEQYF.

This clonotype was seen at least ten times. This chain uses TRBV4-3 with TRBJ2-2, with 7 nucleotides matching TRBD1. The CDR3 runs 16 residues. V shed 4 bases, J shed 1 base, and the junction held 6 bases outside the gene matches. In germline, CDR1 is LGHNA, CDR2 YSLEER. The CDR3 loop is CASSRIGQVNTGELFF. The CDR3 nucleotides are TGCGCCAGCAGCCGCATAGGACAGGTGAACACCGGGGAGCTGTTTTTT.

This clonotype occurred many times. The genes are TRBV20-1 and TRBJ2-7; 7 positions match TRBD2. The germline V gene encodes CDR1 DFQATT and CDR2 SNEGSKA (reference sequence). This CDR3 is 13 amino acids long. V gave up 1 base and J gave up 4 bases; unmatched junction bases: 4. In DNA, the CDR3 is TGCAGTGCTAGAGGACTAGCACGGTACGAGCAGTACTTC. It is translated as CSARGLARYEQYF.

This clonotype was detected ten times or more. The rearrangement joins TRBV7-8 to TRBJ1-2; the D is unclear. The germline CDR1 and CDR2 sequences are SGHVS and FQNEAQ. This CDR3 region has 13 residues. V lost 6 bases to trimming and J lost 5 bases, with 13 bases between them. Here the CDR3 reads CASSGGRKYGYTF. The CDR3 DNA reads TGTGCCAGCAGTGGCGGAAGGAAATATGGCTACACCTTC.

The V and J genes are TRBV6-1 and TRBJ2-7; tentatively, D is TRBD2 (7 bases). The CDR3 has 15 amino acids. Deletions cut 4 bases from V and 1 base from J, with 14 bases between. CDR1 is MNHNS, CDR2 SASEGT, per germline. The CDR3 region is CASSAWGGASYEQYF. Here the CDR3 DNA reads TGTGCCAGCAGTGCCTGGGGGGGGGCGTCCTACGAGCAGTACTTC.

This clonotype was seen a handful of times. The CDR3 here is CSARVPQDSYEQYF. Here the CDR3 DNA reads TGCAGTGCTAGAGTCCCGCAGGACTCCTACGAGCAGTACTTC. The J gene is TRBJ2-7, the V gene TRBV20-1; no clear D gene. With 1 base removed from V and 0 bases from J, the gap between germline ends came to 10 bases. This CDR3 contains 14 residues. Germline-derived CDR1 and CDR2 are DFQATT and SNEGSKA (reference sequence).

The CDR3 sequence is CASSQEGLGQGFYTEAFF. In DNA, the CDR3 is TGCGCCAGCAGCCAAGAGGGGCTCGGCCAGGGCTTTTACACTGAAGCTTTCTTT. The chain has TRBV4-3 and TRBJ1-1; D is possibly TRBD1 (5 bases). Germline CDR1 reads LGHNA; CDR2 reads YSLEER. The CDR3 is 18 residues long. V gave up 0 bases and J gave up 3 bases, with 20 bases separating them.

The chain has TRBV6-1 and TRBJ2-2; TRBD1 or TRBD2 may be the D gene (5 bases each). The V and J ends lost 7 bases and 7 bases respectively, with 13 bases between them. The CDR3 sequence is 13 residues long. Germline CDR1 reads MNHNS; CDR2 reads SASEGT. The CDR3 region is CASKSGDVGELFF. For the CDR3, the DNA is TGTGCCAGCAAAAGTGGGGACGTCGGGGAGCTGTTTTTT.

The V and J genes are TRBV6-1 and TRBJ2-5; D ambiguous. CDR1 is MNHNS, CDR2 SASEGT, per germline. V lost 1 base to trimming and J lost 3 bases, with 6 bases between them. The CDR3 extends over 13 amino acids. The CDR3, as DNA: TGTGCCAGCAGTGAAGTAGGGAAAGAGACCCAGTACTTC. Translation: CASSEVGKETQYF.